Following are 21 T cell receptor beta chains from one sample sequenced in a study of T-cell memory formation after mild COVID-19. TCRdb redid the calling of the 5' RACE reads with MiXCR, one entry per CDR3 protein. The data contain about 310,000 distinct CDR3 sequences, approximately 19% of them singletons. Source material: PBMCs or a T cell subset sorted from them (not recorded which). These receptors originate from a man aged 18 to 29 who had mild COVID-19 (a few samples of this study predate the infection). Cell type and time point are not known.

This clonotype appeared a few times. V gene TRBV29-1 combines with J gene TRBJ1-1; possible D gene TRBD1, 6 bases. V dropped 7 bases and J dropped 3 bases, with 18 bases sitting between them. Germline values: CDR1 SQVTM, CDR2 ANQGSEA. This CDR3 contains 14 residues. The CDR3 loop reads CSGTYDRRDTEAFF. For the CDR3, the DNA is TGCAGCGGGACCTATGACAGGAGGGACACTGAAGCTTTCTTT.

V gene TRBV20-1 combines with J gene TRBJ1-2; a possible D gene is TRBD1 (5 bases). Germline V CDR1 and CDR2: DFQATT, SNEGSKA (reference sequence). With 1 base removed from V and 4 bases from J, the gap between germline ends came to 13 bases. This CDR3 spans 14 amino acids. The CDR3 DNA sequence: TGCAGTGCTAGAGTCCAGGGACCCTCCTATGGCTACACCTTC. Translated, it gives CSARVQGPSYGYTF.

The chain recombines TRBV10-3 with TRBJ2-5; unclear D gene. Germline V gene lookup returns CDR1 ENHRY and CDR2 SYGVKD. The germline V and J ends were trimmed by 5 bases and 9 bases, with 16 bases remaining between them. The CDR3 loop spans 13 amino acids. CDR3 sequence reads: CAISNMGNVPQYF. The CDR3 coding sequence is TGTGCCATCAGTAATATGGGTAATGTGCCCCAGTACTTC.

V gene TRBV9 combines with J gene TRBJ2-5; no reliable D call. Germline V gene sequence: CDR1 SGDLS, CDR2 YYNGEE. CDR3 length equals 16 residues. Trimming took off 0 bases at V and 5 bases at J, with 17 bases between the two ends. CDR3 DNA sequence: TGTGCCAGCAGCGTAGTTAGGTACTCCCGACGGGAGACCCAGTACTTC. It encodes CASSVVRYSRRETQYF.

This clonotype was recorded a few times. This chain uses TRBV9 with TRBJ2-5, with 7 bases lining up with TRBD2. CDR1 is SGDLS, CDR2 YYNGEE, per germline. Trimming took 2 bases from V and 5 from J; bases not matched to a gene: 6. This CDR3 is built from 14 residues. DNA for the CDR3: TGTGCCAGCAGCGTCAGGAGCGGGGAGGAGACCCAGTACTTC. This codes for CASSVRSGEETQYF.

This clonotype came up a few times. The chain combines TRBV5-4 with TRBJ2-6; maybe TRBD2 (6 bases). The CDR3 has 15 amino acids. Trimming cost V 4 bases and J 3 bases, with 11 bases left between them. CDR1 is SGHNT, CDR2 YYREEE, per germline (reference sequence). CDR3 sequence reads: CASSLGGYGANVLTF. The CDR3 nucleotides read TGTGCCAGCAGCCTGGGGGGTTATGGGGCCAACGTCCTGACTTTC.

The chain is built from TRBV10-3 and TRBJ1-5, with 8 positions matching TRBD1. This CDR3 is 15 amino acids long. From germline, CDR1 is ENHRY and CDR2 SYGVKD. V gave up 10 bases and J gave up 4 bases; unmatched junction bases: 12. CDR3 DNA: TGTGCCAGCTCCTACGACAGGGGTTGGAATCAGCCCCAGCATTTT. This encodes CASSYDRGWNQPQHF.

The CDR3: CASSDRAKLFF. As DNA, the CDR3 is TGTGCCAGCAGTGACAGGGCGAAGCTGTTTTTT. The chain joins TRBV6-4 to TRBJ2-2; D not resolved. Germline CDR1 and CDR2: MRHNA and SNTAGT. V was cut by 2 bases and J by 12 bases, with 7 bases left in between. The CDR3 has 11 amino acids.

This clonotype was recorded once. The gene calls are TRBV29-1 and TRBJ1-5; perhaps TRBD1 as D (6 bases). The V gene's germline CDR1 is SQVTM and CDR2 ANQGSEA. The CDR3 is 13 residues long. Trimming left V 4 bases short and J 7 bases short, with 14 bases between. The CDR3 nucleotides read TGCAGCGTTGCTAGAGACAGGAACCAGCCCCAGCATTTT. Translating gives CSVARDRNQPQHF. Drawing the rest from reference TRBV29-1 and TRBJ1-5, the complete variable domain is SAVISQKPSRDICQRGTSLTIQCQVDSQVTMMFWYRQQPGQSLTLIATANQGSEATYESGFVIDKFPISRPNLTFSTLTVSNMSPEDSSIYLCSVARDRNQPQHFGDGTRLSIL.

This clonotype was seen more than once but under ten times. This chain links TRBV11-2 with TRBJ2-1; no reliable D call. Germline CDR1 is SGHAT and CDR2 is FQNNGV. V lost 1 base, J lost 3 bases, and 4 bases lay in between. The CDR3 has 13 amino acids. The CDR3 loop is CASSLADYNEQFF. CDR3 bases: TGTGCCAGCAGCTTAGCCGACTACAATGAGCAGTTCTTC.

At least ten counts were recorded for this clonotype. The J gene is TRBJ2-7, the V gene TRBV4-2; D unresolved. CDR1 is LGHNA and CDR2 is YNFKEQ in the germline V gene. This CDR3 is 14 amino acids long. V was pared by 1 base and J by 7 bases, with 14 bases between. The CDR3 protein is CASSQAPALGEQYF. CDR3 DNA sequence: TGTGCCAGCAGCCAAGCACCGGCTCTGGGTGAGCAGTACTTC.

The chain is built from TRBV25-1 and TRBJ2-5; D perhaps matches TRBD2 (6 bases). Trimming removed 2 bases at V and 3 bases at J, with 7 bases between. CDR3 length: 13 residues. Germline assignment: CDR1 MGHDK and CDR2 SYGVNS. In DNA form, the CDR3 reads TGTGCCAGCAGTGAAGCGGGAAAAGAGACCCAGTACTTC. It is translated as CASSEAGKETQYF. Drawing the rest from reference TRBV25-1 and TRBJ2-5, the complete variable domain is EADIYQTPRYLVIGTGKKITLECSQTMGHDKMYWYQQDPGMELHLIHYSYGVNSTEKGDLSSESTVSRIRTEHFPLTLESARPSHTSQYLCASSEAGKETQYFGPGTRLLVL.

CDR3 residues: CASRTRDRGANEQFF. CDR3 sequence (DNA): TGTGCCAGCCGGACCCGGGACAGGGGGGCGAATGAGCAGTTCTTC. The chain employs TRBV27 and TRBJ2-1; TRBD1 matches 11 bases. Trimming cost V 8 bases and J 7 bases; bases outside gene matches: 10. The CDR3 runs to 15 residues. Germline V CDR1 and CDR2: MNHEY, SMNVEV (reference sequence).

This clonotype was detected many times. The chain links TRBV7-2 to TRBJ1-5, with 9 bases aligning to TRBD1. Unmatched junction bases numbered 0, after V lost 4 bases and J lost 5 bases. Germline assignment: CDR1 SGHTA and CDR2 FQGNSA. This CDR3 contains 13 residues. The CDR3, as DNA: TGTGCCAGCAGCTGGACAGGGGATCAGCCCCAGCATTTT. Its translation is CASSWTGDQPQHF.

This chain uses TRBV4-1 with TRBJ2-2, with D possibly matching TRBD1 (6 bases). From germline, CDR1 is MGHRA and CDR2 YSYEKL. CDR3 size: 14 residues. V lost 6 bases to trimming and J lost 4 bases, with 12 bases between them. Written as DNA, the CDR3 is TGCGCCAGCAGTCGACAGGACGTCACCGGGGAGCTGTTTTTT. Its protein product is CASSRQDVTGELFF.

The chain uses TRBV4-3 and TRBJ2-6, with D uncertain. Germline V lookup: CDR1 LGHNA, CDR2 YSLEER. The CDR3 consists of 16 residues. The ends were cut back, 0 bases at V and 0 bases at J, with 6 bases in the middle. The CDR3 DNA is TGCGCCAGCAGCCAAGATAAGTCCTCTGGGGCCAACGTCCTGACTTTC. Protein: CASSQDKSSGANVLTF.

The chain has TRBV4-3 and TRBJ2-2; a weak D match, TRBD1 (6 bases). Germline V gene sequence: CDR1 LGHNA, CDR2 YSLEER. V shed 1 base and J shed 3 bases, with 15 bases lying between them. The CDR3 is 17 amino acids. The CDR3 spells CASSQVRGSYDTGELFF. CDR3 bases: TGCGCCAGCAGCCAAGTCAGGGGATCGTACGACACCGGGGAGCTGTTTTTT.

V gene TRBV3-1 combines with J gene TRBJ2-5, with 13 bases aligning to TRBD2. V was clipped by 0 bases and J by 5 bases; unmatched bases: 3. The CDR3 totals 16 residues. In germline, CDR1 is LGHDT, CDR2 YNNKEL (reference sequence). The CDR3 DNA reads TGTGCCAGCAGCCAAGACGGACTAGCGGGGGTTGAGACCCAGTACTTC. Translation gives CASSQDGLAGVETQYF.

This clonotype occurred a few times. The chain has TRBV7-8 and TRBJ1-1, with a possible D match to TRBD1 (6 bases). Trimming shortened V by 5 bases and J by 3 bases, and 16 bases separated the two germline ends. Germline V gene sequence: CDR1 SGHVS, CDR2 FQNEAQ. This CDR3 is built from 15 residues. The CDR3 loop reads CASSPWTVRDTEAFF. CDR3 DNA: TGTGCCAGCAGCCCGTGGACAGTTAGGGACACTGAAGCTTTCTTT.

This rearrangement joins TRBV2 to TRBJ2-7; no reliable D call. The CDR3 totals 11 residues. V was trimmed by 10 bases and J by 6 bases, leaving 13 bases between them. The germline CDR1 and CDR2 sequences are SNHLY and FYNNEI. In nucleotides, the CDR3 is TGTGCCACCAGCCCGTTTAGCGAGCAGTACTTC. It codes for CATSPFSEQYF.

The rearrangement joins TRBV20-1 to TRBJ2-6; D unresolved. There are 15 residues in the CDR3. Trimming took 5 bases from V and 1 from J, leaving 12 bases between them. Germline V gene sequence: CDR1 DFQATT, CDR2 SNEGSKA (reference sequence). The CDR3 reads CSAGPLLSGANVLTF. CDR3 nucleotides: TGCAGTGCTGGCCCCCTGTTGTCTGGGGCCAACGTCCTGACTTTC.